These T cell receptor beta chains were read from a single sample in a study of vaccination effects on CD4 cells after COVID-19. TCRdb's table, derived via immunoSEQ multiplex PCR, lists solely in-frame clones and lacks some. The table lists 25,000 to 30,000 clones, over 55% of them singletons. The antigens for these receptors are not known. This specimen consisted of CD4+ T cells from PBMCs cultured without peptide, obtained before COVID-19 vaccination. The receptor source for this set is a human donor who received a COVID-19 vaccine. Both conserved end residues are part of each CDR3. D genes are given only for firm matches. Size values are once, few and many counts, or a class for expanded clones, and some rows have none.

abundance,d_gene,j_gene,v_gene,CDR3nt,CDR3aa
NA,TRBD1,TRBJ1-6,TRBV3-1/TRBV3-2,TGTGCCAGCAGCCTCCCGGCCGGGACAGGCAAATCACCCCTCCACTTT,CASSLPAGTGKSPLHF
NA,NA,TRBJ1-5,TRBV5-6,TGTGCCAGCAGCTTGGGGAGCTTTGGAGGAGCCCAGCATTTT,CASSLGSFGGAQHF
NA,NA,TRBJ1-1,TRBV5-6,TGTGCCAGCAGCTTGGATGTCCAAAAAGCTTTCTTT,CASSLDVQKAFF
NA,TRBD2,TRBJ2-5,TRBV15,TGTGCCACCAGCAGGGGTAGGACTAGCGGGGGACTAGAGACCCAGTACTTC,CATSRGRTSGGLETQYF
NA,NA,TRBJ1-1,TRBV3-1/TRBV3-2,TGTGCCAGCAGCCAAGCGGGGGCCTCTGAAGCTTTCTTT,CASSQAGASEAFF
NA,NA,TRBJ1-5,TRBV19,TGTGCCAGTAGTTCTAGGACAGCCTATAGCAATCAGCCCCAGCATTTT,CASSSRTAYSNQPQHF
few,NA,TRBJ2-3,TRBV19,TGTGCCAGTAGTTTCTGGAGGGAGTCCACAGATACGCAGTATTTT,CASSFWRESTDTQYF
once,NA,TRBJ1-5,TRBV27,TGTGCCAGCAGTTTAGTAAGTCAGGGTAGCAATCAGCCCCAGCATTTT,CASSLVSQGSNQPQHF
NA,NA,TRBJ2-2,TRBV5-1,TGCGCCAGCAGCTTGGCCCGGGAGACCGGGGAGCTGTTTTTT,CASSLARETGELFF
NA,NA,TRBJ1-2,TRBV20-1,TGCAGTGCCCCCGTGGGCTATGGCTACACCTTC,CSAPVGYGYTF
NA,TRBD2,TRBJ2-1,TRBV6-4,TGTGCCAGCAGTGACTTGGGGGGGATGTCCTACAATGAGCAGTTCTTC,CASSDLGGMSYNEQFF
NA,NA,TRBJ1-1,TRBV6-5,TGTGCCAGCAGTAGAGGGGGGGAAAGCACTGAAGCTTTCTTT,CASSRGGESTEAFF
NA,NA,TRBJ1-2,TRBV19,TGTGCCAGTAGTATGCAGGGATGGAACTATGGCTACACCTTC,CASSMQGWNYGYTF
once,NA,TRBJ2-3,TRBV9,TGTGCCAGCAGCCTTAGCCTACAGGGTAGCACAGATACGCAGTATTTT,CASSLSLQGSTDTQYF
NA,NA,TRBJ2-7,TRBV29-1,TGCAGCGTTGACACCGGGACACCTGGGGTTTACGAGCAGTACTTC,CSVDTGTPGVYEQYF
NA,TRBD1,TRBJ1-5,TRBV3-1/TRBV3-2,TGTGCCAGCAGCCGCGGTACAGGGGGACCCCAGCATTTT,CASSRGTGGPQHF
NA,NA,TRBJ2-3,TRBV19,TGTGCCAGTAGTGTTTGGGGTCTCGGACTCGAAAGCACAGATACGCAGTATTTT,CASSVWGLGLESTDTQYF
NA,NA,TRBJ1-2,TRBV6-4,TGTGCCAGCAGTGAAAGCTCAGGATTCTATGGCTACACCTTC,CASSESSGFYGYTF
NA,NA,TRBJ1-1,TRBV2,TGTGCCAGCACCTTGGATGGAAACACTGAAGCTTTCTTT,CASTLDGNTEAFF
NA,TRBD1,TRBJ2-7,TRBV6-5,TGTGCCAGTTGGGACAGGAGCTCCTACGAGCAGTACTTC,CASWDRSSYEQYF
NA,NA,TRBJ2-7,TRBV19,TGTGCCAGTAGTAACACGTTAGACGAGCAGTACTTC,CASSNTLDEQYF
NA,NA,TRBJ1-6,TRBV10-3,TGTGCCATCAGGTCCAAGACCTCCTATAATTCACCCCTCCACTTT,CAIRSKTSYNSPLHF
NA,NA,TRBJ2-1,TRBV6-4,TGTGCCAGCAGTGCCGCCAGCAATGAGCAGTTCTTC,CASSAASNEQFF
NA,TRBD1,TRBJ1-2,TRBV30,TGTGCCTGGGCCACAGGGGGCTATGGCTACACCTTC,CAWATGGYGYTF
NA,NA,TRBJ1-1,TRBV12-3/TRBV12-4,TGTGCCAGCAGTTTGGAGCGTGAAGCTTTCTTT,CASSLEREAFF
few,NA,TRBJ2-7,TRBV11-2,TGTGCCAGCAGCGCGGACAGAGCGTACGAGCAGTACTTC,CASSADRAYEQYF
NA,NA,TRBJ1-2,TRBV3-1/TRBV3-2,TGTGCCAGCAGCCAAGGAGGCTCTTCCTATGGCTACACCTTC,CASSQGGSSYGYTF
NA,NA,TRBJ1-1,TRBV5-1,TGCGCCAGCAGCCGCCGGCCGCCGAACACTGAAGCTTTCTTT,CASSRRPPNTEAFF
NA,NA,TRBJ1-5,TRBV6-5,TGTGCCAGCAGTTACTCGTTCACAGGGAATCAGCCCCAGCATTTT,CASSYSFTGNQPQHF
NA,NA,TRBJ2-5,TRBV15,TGTGCCACCAGCAGTGGTCTGTACCAAGAGACCCAGTACTTC,CATSSGLYQETQYF
NA,NA,TRBJ2-1,TRBV5-1,TGCGCCATACACCTAGCCAGGAACTACAATGAGCAGTTCTTC,CAIHLARNYNEQFF
NA,TRBD2,TRBJ2-3,TRBV7-6,TGTGCCAGCAGCTTAGCATGGGCGGGAGGCGGTACAGATACGCAGTATTTT,CASSLAWAGGGTDTQYF
few,TRBD2,TRBJ2-3,TRBV19,TGTGCCAGTAGTATATCCTTAGCGGGAGGGGGAGATACGCAGTATTTT,CASSISLAGGGDTQYF
NA,NA,TRBJ2-7,TRBV18,TGTGCCAGCTCCAACGACCTTAGCTCCTACGAGCAGTACTTC,CASSNDLSSYEQYF
NA,NA,TRBJ2-2,TRBV19,TGTGCCAGTAGGTTCGAACAGCACACCGGGGAGCTGTTTTTT,CASRFEQHTGELFF
NA,NA,TRBJ2-2,TRBV6-1,TGTGCCAGCAGTGAGACTTTCTCTACCGGGGAGCTGTTTTTT,CASSETFSTGELFF
few,TRBD1,TRBJ1-1,TRBV6-4,TGTGCCAGCAGTGAAATCGACAGGGAAGAATCTAACACTGAAGCTTTCTTT,CASSEIDREESNTEAFF
NA,NA,TRBJ2-7,TRBV4-2,TGTGCCAGCAGCCCTGACCTCAGTCGGGTTTACGAGCAGTACTTC,CASSPDLSRVYEQYF
NA,TRBD1,TRBJ1-1,TRBV27,TGTGCCAGCAGTTACGGGACAGGGGGGTTGAACACTGAAGCTTTCTTT,CASSYGTGGLNTEAFF
NA,NA,TRBJ1-5,TRBV18,TGTGCCAGCTCACCAGGTGTGGTTAATCAGCCCCAGCATTTT,CASSPGVVNQPQHF
NA,NA,TRBJ2-7,TRBV6-5,TGTGCCAGCAGTTCGGTGTTTGACGAGCAGTACTTC,CASSSVFDEQYF
NA,TRBD2,TRBJ2-4,TRBV27,TGTGCCAGCAGAAGCGGGAACGGAAACATTCAGTACTTC,CASRSGNGNIQYF
NA,NA,TRBJ2-2,TRBV29-1,TGCAGCGTTGAAGTGGGTAGGGGCGGCGGGGAGCTGTTTTTT,CSVEVGRGGGELFF
NA,NA,TRBJ2-1,TRBV19,TGTGCCAGTAGTATTAGGGCGGGGTCTTACAATGAGCAGTTCTTC,CASSIRAGSYNEQFF
few,TRBD1,TRBJ1-5,TRBV5-6,TGTGCCAGCAGCCTGGGACAGTTCAATCAGCCCCAGCATTTT,CASSLGQFNQPQHF
NA,TRBD2,TRBJ2-7,TRBV28,TGTGCCAGCAGGGGTGCGGGGGGATCCTACGAGCAGTACTTC,CASRGAGGSYEQYF
NA,NA,TRBJ2-3,TRBV27,TGTGCCAGCTTGCCCGGGCACCCCACAGATACGCAGTATTTT,CASLPGHPTDTQYF
NA,NA,TRBJ1-4,TRBV7-9,TGTGCCAGCAGCTTATCCACTAATGAAAAACTGTTTTTT,CASSLSTNEKLFF
NA,TRBD2,TRBJ2-7,TRBV5-4,TGTGCCAGCAGCCCCGGGACTAGCGGGTCCTCCTACGAGCAGTACTTC,CASSPGTSGSSYEQYF
NA,NA,TRBJ1-5,TRBV5-6,TGTGCCAGCAGCCGCGGACAGAGTAATCAGCCCCAGCATTTT,CASSRGQSNQPQHF